These 21 T cell receptor beta chains came from one sample sequenced in a study of blood T cell repertoires in COVID-19. TCRdb's table, derived via immunoSEQ multiplex PCR, lists solely in-frame clones and lacks some. The sample includes hundreds of thousands of clones, over 80% of them seen just once. Sequenced material: PBMCs or T cells enriched from blood (not recorded which). Receptor source: a man aged 50 to 60 who had been exposed to COVID-19.

The chain recombines TRBV2 with TRBJ1-6; D not resolved. This CDR3 has 11 amino acids. Trimming stripped 10 bases from V and 7 bases from J, with 8 bases between. Germline V gene data show CDR1 as SNHLY and CDR2 as FYNNEI. The CDR3 nucleotides are TGTGCCACCGAGACAAATTCACCCCTCCACTTT. Translating it yields CATETNSPLHF.

This chain links TRBV2 with TRBJ1-6, with D possibly TRBD1 on 6 matching bases. This CDR3 comprises 15 residues. Trimming stripped 4 bases from V and 7 bases from J, with 14 bases between. The V gene's germline CDR1 is SNHLY and CDR2 FYNNEI. The DNA for the CDR3 is TGTGCCAGCAGTGGAAACAGGGTCGGGAATTCACCCCTCCACTTT. Its protein product is CASSGNRVGNSPLHF.

This chain links TRBV6-5 with TRBJ2-3; TRBD2 agrees at 12 bases. This CDR3 contains 15 residues. V gave up 4 bases and J gave up 4 bases; unmatched junction bases: 3. From germline, CDR1 is MNHEY and CDR2 SVGAGI. DNA of the CDR3: TGTGCCAGCAGTTCCTCTAGCGGGAGGGCAGATACGCAGTATTTT. It yields the protein CASSSSSGRADTQYF.

The V gene is TRBV18, the J gene TRBJ1-5, with a tentative D call TRBD1 (5 bases). From germline, CDR1 is KGHSH and CDR2 LQKENI. CDR3 size: 15 residues. Deletions cut 3 bases from V and 0 bases from J, with 9 bases between. CDR3: CASSPSDSSNQPQHF. The CDR3 DNA reads TGTGCCAGCTCACCGAGCGACAGTAGCAATCAGCCCCAGCATTTT.

The chain employs TRBV5-1 and TRBJ2-5; D may be TRBD2 (5 bases). The length of the CDR3 is 14 residues. The V end was cut by 3 bases, the J end by 5 bases, with 14 bases between. Germline CDR1 is SGHRS and CDR2 is YFSETQ. CDR3 sequence: CASSSGRQRETQYF. The CDR3 DNA is TGCGCCAGCAGCTCCGGTAGGCAGCGGGAGACCCAGTACTTC. Full variable domain (missing parts from reference TRBV5-1 and TRBJ2-5): KAGVTQTPRYLIKTRGQQVTLSCSPISGHRSVSWYQQTPGQGLQFLFEYFSETQRNKGNFPGRFSGRQFSNSRSEMNVSTLELGDSALYLCASSSGRQRETQYFGPGTRLLVL.

The J gene is TRBJ1-5, the V gene TRBV4-2, with D possibly being TRBD1 (5 bases). The CDR3 sequence is 14 residues long. From germline, CDR1 is LGHNA and CDR2 YNFKEQ. Trimming left V 0 bases short and J 5 bases short, with 8 bases between. The CDR3 loop reads CASSQDPGYQPQHF. DNA of the CDR3: TGTGCCAGCAGCCAAGATCCAGGGTATCAGCCCCAGCATTTT.

This chain uses TRBV5-1 with TRBJ2-1, with no clear D. This CDR3 comprises 13 residues. Germline V lookup: CDR1 SGHRS, CDR2 YFSETQ. V lost 3 bases to trimming and J lost 7 bases, with 11 bases between them. The CDR3 DNA sequence: TGCGCCAGCAGCTCGCAAAACGGGAATGAGCAGTTCTTC. Translated, it gives CASSSQNGNEQFF.

CDR3 region: CASSPISQGFEAFF. The CDR3 nucleotides are TGTGCCAGCAGCCCAATTAGCCAGGGGTTTGAAGCTTTCTTT. The V and J genes are TRBV5-6 and TRBJ1-1; D possibly corresponds to TRBD1 (6 bases). CDR3 length: 14 residues. Germline assignment: CDR1 SGHDT and CDR2 YYEEEE. With 4 bases removed from V and 7 bases from J, the gap between germline ends came to 17 bases.

This clone showed up just once. This chain links TRBV7-2 with TRBJ2-7; D not certain. Germline V gene sequence: CDR1 SGHTA, CDR2 FQGNSA. CDR3 length equals 12 residues. Trimming removed 2 bases at V and 3 bases at J, with 5 bases between. The CDR3: CASSLLRYEQYV. CDR3 DNA: TGTGCCAGCAGCTTATTGCGCTACGAGCAGTACGTC.

V usage is TRBV5-1 and J usage is TRBJ1-1; a weak D match, TRBD1 (5 bases). The V gene lost 0 bases and the J gene lost 3 bases, with 9 bases spanning the gap. Germline CDR1 and CDR2: SGHRS and YFSETQ. The CDR3 runs to 14 residues. CDR3 residues: CASSLGAGDTEAFF. CDR3 nucleotides: TGCGCCAGCAGCTTGGGGGCGGGGGACACTGAAGCTTTCTTT.

The count of this clone is one. Additional DNA sequences in this sample encode the identical CDR3. This chain connects TRBV18 to TRBJ2-7, with D tentatively TRBD2 (6 bases). Germline V gene lookup returns CDR1 KGHSH and CDR2 LQKENI. The CDR3 is 11 amino acids. V shed 3 bases and J shed 7 bases, with 7 bases lying between them. The CDR3 DNA reads TGTGCCAGCTCACCGGGGGGTGAGCAGTACGTC. Protein: CASSPGGEQYV.

This sequence joins TRBV5-1 and TRBJ2-1; 13 positions match TRBD2. The germline V gene encodes CDR1 SGHRS and CDR2 YFSETQ. This CDR3 has 21 residues. V lost 3 bases to trimming and J lost 0 bases; unmatched junction nucleotides: 15. The DNA of the CDR3 is TGCGCCAGCAGCTCCTTCGGGACTAGCGGGACTTTAAATACCTCCTACAATGAGCAGTTCTTC. Amino acid sequence: CASSSFGTSGTLNTSYNEQFF. Variable domain in full (rest from reference TRBV5-1 and TRBJ2-1): KAGVTQTPRYLIKTRGQQVTLSCSPISGHRSVSWYQQTPGQGLQFLFEYFSETQRNKGNFPGRFSGRQFSNSRSEMNVSTLELGDSALYLCASSSFGTSGTLNTSYNEQFFGPGTRLTVL.

This chain links TRBV18 with TRBJ1-3; 9 nucleotides line up with TRBD1. The CDR3 extends over 17 amino acids. Germline CDR1 and CDR2: KGHSH and LQKENI. V lost 6 bases to trimming and J lost 0 bases; unmatched junction nucleotides: 9. The CDR3 DNA is TGTGCCAGCTCTCCTCTTGGGACAGGGAGCTCTGGAAACACCATATATTTT. This gives the protein CASSPLGTGSSGNTIYF.

This chain joins TRBV10-3 and TRBJ2-7; TRBD2 matches at 10 bases. V dropped 0 bases and J dropped 0; count of bases not matched to a gene: 8. This CDR3 region has 18 residues. Germline V gene sequence: CDR1 ENHRY, CDR2 SYGVKD. CDR3 in amino acids: CAISESVVLAGPSYEQYV. CDR3 in DNA: TGTGCCATCAGTGAGTCCGTAGTACTAGCGGGACCCTCCTACGAGCAGTACGTC.

The chain couples TRBV7-8 to TRBJ1-4, with TRBD1 matching 7 bases. The CDR3 length is 14 residues. Unmatched junction bases numbered 5, after V lost 5 bases and J lost 5 bases. The V gene's germline CDR1 is SGHVS and CDR2 FQNEAQ. The CDR3 here is CASSPDRRNEKLFF. The CDR3 DNA follows: TGTGCCAGCAGCCCGGACAGGCGAAATGAAAAACTGTTTTTT.

The gene calls are TRBV7-9 and TRBJ2-3, with 7 bases identical to TRBD1. The V and J ends lost 5 bases and 1 base, in that order; junction bases with no gene match: 6. Germline assignment: CDR1 SEHNR and CDR2 FQNEAQ (reference sequence). The CDR3 has 15 residues. The CDR3 sequence: CASSTRDSGTDTQYF. The CDR3 nucleotides read TGTGCCAGCAGCACTAGGGACAGTGGCACAGATACGCAGTATTTT. Using reference TRBV7-9 and TRBJ2-3 for the parts outside the CDR3, the full variable domain is DTGVSQNPRHKITKRGQNVTFRCDPISEHNRLYWYRQTLGQGPEFLTYFQNEAQLEKSRLLSDRFSAERPKGSFSTLEIQRTEQGDSAMYLCASSTRDSGTDTQYFGPGTRLTVL.

This chain connects TRBV15 to TRBJ2-1; D may be TRBD2 (6 bases). Trimming took 4 bases from V and 3 from J, leaving 10 bases between them. This CDR3 is built from 14 residues. From germline, CDR1 is LNHNV and CDR2 YYDKDF (reference sequence). CDR3 protein: CATSISGLYNEQFF. CDR3 DNA: TGTGCCACCAGCATTAGCGGACTCTACAATGAGCAGTTCTTC.

The V and J genes are TRBV5-5 and TRBJ2-7; 9 nucleotides align to TRBD1. CDR3 size: 14 residues. Losses at the gene ends were 4 bases for V and 5 bases for J; bases not matched to a gene: 7. The germline gives CDR1 SGHKS, CDR2 YYEKEE (reference sequence). The CDR3, as DNA: TGTGCCAGCAGCACTCCGGGACAGGGCAACGAGCAGTACGTC. Protein sequence: CASSTPGQGNEQYV.

This chain links TRBV4-1 with TRBJ2-7, with TRBD2 matching 8 bases. With V trimmed by 1 base and J by 1 base, 6 bases remained unmatched. The CDR3 is made up of 16 amino acids. The germline V gene encodes CDR1 MGHRA and CDR2 YSYEKL. The CDR3 here is CASSQVSSGGSYEQYF. CDR3 coding DNA: TGCGCCAGCAGCCAAGTTTCCTCGGGGGGGTCCTACGAGCAGTACTTC.

This rearrangement joins TRBV12-5 to TRBJ1-1, with a tentative D call TRBD1 (5 bases). Germline-derived CDR1 and CDR2 are LGHNT and FRNRAP. The V end was cut by 7 bases, the J end by 6 bases, with 15 bases between. The CDR3 consists of 13 residues. The CDR3 spells CASVGGNNSEAFF. CDR3 coding DNA: TGTGCTAGTGTGGGGGGAAACAATTCTGAAGCTTTCTTT. Using reference TRBV12-5 and TRBJ1-1 for the parts outside the CDR3, the full variable domain is DARVTQTPRHKVTEMGQEVTMRCQPILGHNTVFWYRQTMMQGLELLAYFRNRAPLDDSGMPKDRFSAEMPDATLATLKIQPSEPRDSAVYFCASVGGNNSEAFFGQGTRLTVV.

This clone was observed a handful of times. The chain is built from TRBV10-2 and TRBJ1-2; no definite D call. This CDR3 region has 12 residues. V was clipped by 0 bases and J by 5 bases, with 4 bases between them. The V gene's germline CDR1 is WSHSY and CDR2 SAAADI. CDR3 in DNA: TGCGCCAGCAGTGAGTCCGGGTATGGCTACACCTTC. The encoded protein is CASSESGYGYTF.